This T cell receptor beta chain was sequenced for a study of blood T cells in healthy people across ages. About this clonotype itself: The antigen is undetermined.

The CDR3 totals 15 residues. Germline CDR1 MGHRA, CDR2 YSYEKL. V trimming: 3 bases; J trimming: 5 bases; junction bases outside the gene matches: 9. With a J-beta primer mix and a sample-barcoded 5' primer, a second PCR ran about 6 to 11 cycles. TCRdb re-called the 5' RACE reads with MiXCR, one entry per CDR3 protein. The table records 1 million or so distinct CDR3 sequences, more than 40% of them present only once. Findings and caveats of the study: Expanded clonotype shifts may have been confounded, as the donors had an unknown CMV status.

Researchers collected ten milliliters of peripheral blood from every single donor. The specimen was blood. J is TRBJ1-1 and V is TRBV4-1; 7 positions agree with TRBD1. The receptor comes from a woman in her fifties or sixties in good health. The DNA for the CDR3 is TGCGCCAGCAGCCAGCACGACAGGGCTAGAACTGAAGCTTTCTTT. Residues: CASSQHDRARTEAFF.